These 12 T cell receptor beta chains originate from one sample sequenced in a study of T cell responses to AZD1222 COVID-19 vaccine. TCRdb keeps only in-frame clones here, not all; method: immunoSEQ multiplex PCR. The sample totals about 140,000 clones; its top ten clones hold 2.2%. The sample comprised peripheral blood. The source is an adult in good health.

V gene TRBV18 combines with J gene TRBJ1-1; possible D gene TRBD1, 6 bases. The CDR3 has 14 amino acids. Germline assignment: CDR1 KGHSH and CDR2 LQKENI. Trimming cost V 2 bases and J 8 bases, with 15 bases left between them. The CDR3 nucleotides are TGTGCCAGCTCACCAGATTCGGACAGCCGGGAAGCTTTCTTT. Its protein is CASSPDSDSREAFF.

V gene TRBV18 combines with J gene TRBJ2-7; the match to TRBD1 covers 8 bases. Germline trimming cut 0 bases from V and 4 bases from J; bases unmatched to any gene: 8. Germline V lookup: CDR1 KGHSH, CDR2 LQKENI. The CDR3 has 16 amino acids. The CDR3: CASSPPRTGQGYEQYF. CDR3 sequence (DNA): TGTGCCAGCTCACCACCTCGAACTGGACAGGGTTACGAGCAGTACTTC.

The chain joins TRBV12-5 to TRBJ2-5; 7 nucleotides agree with TRBD2. Germline lookup yields CDR1 LGHNT and CDR2 FRNRAP. V lost 7 bases to trimming and J lost 5 bases; unmatched junction nucleotides: 13. This CDR3 is 15 amino acids long. The CDR3 region has the DNA TGTGCTAGTGCCCCGCGCGCGGGGGATACGGAGACCCAGTACTTC. It encodes CASAPRAGDTETQYF. The full variable domain, its missing parts supplied by reference TRBV12-5 and TRBJ2-5, is DARVTQTPRHKVTEMGQEVTMRCQPILGHNTVFWYRQTMMQGLELLAYFRNRAPLDDSGMPKDRFSAEMPDATLATLKIQPSEPRDSAVYFCASAPRAGDTETQYFGPGTRLLVL.

The rearrangement uses TRBV5-1 and TRBJ1-4; 7 bases are shared with TRBD1. CDR1 is SGHRS, CDR2 YFSETQ, per germline. This CDR3 has 17 amino acids. Trimming at V came to 3 bases and at J to 5 bases, leaving 13 bases not matched to a gene. The CDR3 DNA reads TGCGCCAGCAGCTCGCGTTCCGCCGGGACAGAAAATGAAAAACTGTTTTTT. It translates to CASSSRSAGTENEKLFF.

The rearrangement links TRBV5-1 to TRBJ1-2; a possible D gene is TRBD1 (5 bases). In germline, CDR1 is SGHRS, CDR2 YFSETQ. This CDR3 comprises 13 residues. V lost 0 bases, J lost 8 bases, and 11 bases lay in between. This CDR3 reads CASSLGDGVGYTF. The DNA for the CDR3 is TGCGCCAGCAGCTTGGGGGACGGGGTCGGCTACACCTTC.

J is TRBJ2-4 and V is TRBV21-1; the tabulated D call, TRBD2, remains unverified against the DNA. TRBV21-1 counts as a pseudogene. The CDR3 is made up of 15 amino acids. As DNA, the CDR3 is TGTGCCAGCAGCAAAGTCCTCGCGCCTAAAAACATTCAGTACTTC. Translated: CASSKVLAPKNIQYF.

The V gene is TRBV4-1, the J gene TRBJ1-4; no clear D gene. V was shortened by 1 base and J by 13 bases, with 10 bases between the two germline ends. The length of the CDR3 is 12 residues. Germline V gene lookup returns CDR1 MGHRA and CDR2 YSYEKL. The CDR3 DNA sequence: TGCGCCAGCAGCCAAGCGGCGGGAGGACTGTTTTTT. Translated, it gives CASSQAAGGLFF.

The V gene is TRBV24-1, the J gene TRBJ1-1; 9 nucleotides align to TRBD1. The CDR3 extends over 15 amino acids. The germline gives CDR1 KGHDR, CDR2 SFDVKD. V lost 9 bases to trimming and J lost 4 bases; unmatched junction nucleotides: 11. CDR3 nucleotide sequence: TGTGCCACCCCAGAATACAGGGGGCGCGGCACTGAAGCTTTCTTT. Translating gives CATPEYRGRGTEAFF.

The genes are TRBV30 and TRBJ1-5; D gene uncertain. Germline V gene data show CDR1 as GTSNPN and CDR2 as SVGIG (reference sequence). Trimming removed 0 bases from V and 5 bases from J, with 8 bases in between. This CDR3 region has 13 residues. As DNA, the CDR3 is TGTGCCTGGAGTGTATCCGGGGATCAGCCCCAGCATTTT. Translated, it gives CAWSVSGDQPQHF.

The chain has TRBV24-1 and TRBJ2-6; D gene unclear. The CDR3 totals 17 residues. With 4 bases removed from V and 10 bases from J, the gap between germline ends came to 22 bases. CDR1 KGHDR and CDR2 SFDVKD come from the germline V gene. The CDR3 sequence is CATSDPRTAVEANVLTF. CDR3 nucleotides: TGTGCCACCAGTGACCCAAGGACGGCGGTCGAGGCGAACGTCCTGACTTTC.

The CDR3 loop is CASSQVGSPDRAVEQFF. As DNA, the CDR3 is TGTGCCAGCAGCCAAGTAGGATCGCCGGACAGGGCAGTTGAGCAGTTCTTC. This chain uses TRBV4-2 with TRBJ2-1, with 8 positions matching TRBD1. CDR1 is LGHNA and CDR2 is YNFKEQ in the germline V gene. Trimming removed 1 base from V and 9 bases from J; junction bases left unmatched: 14. This CDR3 spans 17 amino acids.

CDR3 sequence reads: CASRDRGGGTDTQYF. CDR3 in DNA: TGTGCCAGCAGAGACAGGGGGGGTGGCACAGATACGCAGTATTTT. The chain carries TRBV7-2 and TRBJ2-3; 9 bases align to TRBD1. V gave up 6 bases and J gave up 1 base; unmatched junction bases: 5. Germline CDR1 reads SGHTA; CDR2 reads FQGNSA. This CDR3 region has 15 residues.